The 14 T cell receptor beta chains below were found in one sample sequenced in a study of T-cell reconstitution after alpha-beta-depleted transplantation in children. During its preparation, the TCRbeta library received unique molecular identifiers. MiXCR, run by TCRdb on the PCR reads, gives a single entry per CDR3 protein. The repertoire consists of some 600,000 distinct CDR3 sequences, with 10% to 15% occurring once and the leading ten covering about 2%. The sequencing used PBMCs, mostly from graft donor cells, collected 360 days after TCRalphabeta/CD19-depleted stem cell transplant. Every receptor here comes from a male patient between 10 and 17 years old who had a stem cell transplant for acute myeloid leukemia, so the T cells may come from the graft donor.

About this clonotype itself: One junction end does not reproduce the germline sequence, and a read error may be involved. The CDR3 coding sequence is TGTGCCAGCAGAGTTTATCGAGCGGGAGGGGAGAGCTCCAACGAGCAGTACTTC. Translating gives CASRVYRAGGESSNEQYF. The J gene is TRBJ2-7, the V gene TRBV12-3 or TRBV12-4; 10 positions match TRBD2. The length of the CDR3 is 18 residues.

This clonotype was seen more than once but under ten times. The chain is built from TRBV6-5 and TRBJ2-7; 9 positions match TRBD1. CDR1 is MNHEY, CDR2 SVGAGI, per germline. The CDR3 is 17 amino acids. V shed 2 bases, J shed 5 bases, and the junction held 13 bases outside the gene matches. This chain's CDR3 is CASSYQDRGPEGNEQYF. CDR3 sequence (DNA): TGTGCCAGCAGTTACCAGGACAGGGGCCCTGAAGGGAACGAGCAGTACTTC.

A single count supports this clonotype. The chain couples TRBV11-2 to TRBJ2-3; 13 bases agree with TRBD2. Trimming took 11 bases from V and 0 from J; bases not matched to a gene: 14. The CDR3 has 18 residues. Germline CDR1 SGHAT, CDR2 FQNNGV. CDR3: CACIPGLAGSLSTDTQYF. For the CDR3, the DNA is TGTGCCTGCATCCCGGGACTAGCGGGAAGTCTTAGCACAGATACGCAGTATTTT. The entire variable domain, with the rest obtained from reference TRBV11-2 and TRBJ2-3, is as follows: EAGVAQSPRYKIIEKRQSVAFWCNPISGHATLYWYQQILGQGPKLLIQFQNNGVVDDSQLPKDRFSAERLKGVDSTLKIQPAKLEDSAVYLCACIPGLAGSLSTDTQYFGPGTRLTVL.

The chain carries TRBV10-3 and TRBJ2-1; D ambiguous. The CDR3 spans 14 residues. Germline CDR1 reads ENHRY; CDR2 reads SYGVKD. Trimming removed 3 bases at V and 8 bases at J, with 14 bases between. CDR3 in DNA: TGTGCCATCAGTGACCCCCGAGGTAGGGATGAGCAGTTCTTC. The encoded protein is CAISDPRGRDEQFF.

About this clonotype: One end of the junction does not line up with germline, which may come from a read error. This chain uses TRBV20-1 with TRBJ2-5, with TRBD2 identical over 14 bases. Germline CDR1 is DFQATT and CDR2 is SNEGSKA (reference sequence). There are 16 residues in the CDR3. As DNA, the CDR3 is TGCTGTGCCCTGGGACTAGCGGGAGTATGGCAAGAGACCCAGTACTTC. This translates into CCALGLAGVWQETQYF.

This clonotype was picked up a small number of times. This sequence joins TRBV7-3 and TRBJ2-7, with D uncertain. V gave up 2 bases and J gave up 6 bases, with 11 bases separating them. This CDR3 is built from 13 residues. CDR1 SGHTA and CDR2 FQGTGA come from the germline V gene. The CDR3, as DNA: TGTGCCAGCAGCTTAGGGCGCGTAGGCGAGCAGTACTTC. This encodes CASSLGRVGEQYF. The full variable domain, rest sourced from reference TRBV7-3 and TRBJ2-7, is GAGVSQTPSNKVTEKGKYVELRCDPISGHTALYWYRQSLGQGPEFLIYFQGTGAADDSGLPNDRFFAVRPEGSVSTLKIQRTERGDSAVYLCASSLGRVGEQYFGPGTRLTVT.

There are many counts of this clonotype. The V and J genes are TRBV11-2 and TRBJ2-1; possible D gene TRBD1, 6 bases. The CDR3 spans 20 residues. Germline V gene sequence: CDR1 SGHAT, CDR2 FQNNGV. V gave up 0 bases and J gave up 7 bases, with 28 bases separating them. CDR3 coding DNA: TGTGCCAGCAGCTTAGATCCCGTGAACTATTTGGGGGACAAAGGTAATGAGCAGTTCTTC. It translates to CASSLDPVNYLGDKGNEQFF.

This sequence joins TRBV29-1 and TRBJ2-7; D might be TRBD1 or TRBD2, each matching 5 bases. Trimming shortened V by 7 bases and J by 2 bases, and 15 bases separated the two germline ends. Looked up from germline, CDR1 is SQVTM and CDR2 is ANQGSEA. The CDR3 sequence is 13 residues long. CDR3 in DNA: TGCAGCGCTGGCCCCGGGGCACCCTACGAGCAGTACTTC. Translating it yields CSAGPGAPYEQYF.

This clonotype was observed at least ten times. The chain is built from TRBV6-5 and TRBJ2-3; no clear D gene. Germline V gene sequence: CDR1 MNHEY, CDR2 SVGAGI. The V end was cut by 2 bases, the J end by 2 bases, with 8 bases between. The CDR3 runs to 14 residues. The CDR3 DNA reads TGTGCCAGCAGTTACGGGCTAAACACAGATACGCAGTATTTT. Translation: CASSYGLNTDTQYF.

The rearrangement uses TRBV18 and TRBJ2-5; 8 bases map to TRBD2. The length of the CDR3 is 16 residues. The V gene's germline CDR1 is KGHSH and CDR2 LQKENI. The ends lost 3 bases at V and 2 bases at J; junction bases unmatched: 8. The CDR3 loop is CASSPSGLVGQETQYF. CDR3 bases: TGTGCCAGCTCACCCTCGGGACTAGTTGGGCAAGAGACCCAGTACTTC.

This clonotype showed up just a few times. The rearrangement joins TRBV4-3 to TRBJ2-7, with unresolved D. The germline V and J ends were trimmed by 0 bases and 6 bases, with 12 bases remaining between them. This CDR3 has 14 amino acids. Per germline, CDR1 LGHNA and CDR2 YSLEER. The CDR3 DNA reads as TGCGCCAGCAGCCAAGATAGGCTACCTGGCGAGCAGTACTTC. It is translated as CASSQDRLPGEQYF.

This clonotype was observed a handful of times. The genes are TRBV7-2 and TRBJ2-1, with D unresolved. Trimming pared 5 bases from V and 9 bases from J, leaving 11 bases between. CDR3 length: 12 residues. The V gene's germline CDR1 is SGHTA and CDR2 FQGNSA. The CDR3 DNA sequence: TGTGCCAGCAGCCTCGCTGTACGTGAGCAGTTCTTC. It encodes CASSLAVREQFF.

This clonotype came up a few times. CDR3 amino acids: CASTVSGANVLTF. CDR3 sequence (DNA): TGTGCCAGCACCGTCTCTGGGGCCAACGTCCTGACTTTC. The rearrangement uses TRBV6-2 or TRBV6-3 and TRBJ2-6; no reliable D call. With 7 bases removed from V and 0 bases from J, the gap between germline ends came to 4 bases. The CDR3 has 13 residues. The V gene's germline CDR1 is MNHEY and CDR2 SVGEGT.

This clonotype was seen ten or more times. V is TRBV24-1 and J is TRBJ2-6; TRBD1 is a possible D gene (6 bases). The CDR3 sequence is 20 residues long. The germline V and J ends were trimmed by 9 bases and 2 bases, with 28 bases remaining between them. Germline CDR1 reads KGHDR; CDR2 reads SFDVKD. DNA for the CDR3: TGTGCCACCCTACCCGGGACATCTACCGCTCCTAGGGCTGGGGCCAACGTCCTGACTTTC. The encoded protein is CATLPGTSTAPRAGANVLTF.